The present T cell receptor (beta chain) was sequenced within a study of T-cell reconstitution after alpha-beta-depleted transplantation in children. Study-wide findings and caveats: From newly produced T cells came most of the T-cell counts and diversity one year after transplant. Elevated TCRbeta diversity at day 60 was traced, in some patients, to surviving recipient T cells and thymic progenitors.

Looked up from germline, CDR1 is DFQATT and CDR2 is SNEGSKA (reference sequence). The J segment lost 4 bases and the V segment lost 3 bases, leaving 14 bases of the junction unmatched. This CDR3 is 17 amino acids long. Construction of the TCRbeta library involved unique molecular identifiers. One entry per CDR3 protein, called by TCRdb with MiXCR from the PCR reads. The sample lists a few hundred thousand distinct CDR3 sequences, roughly 23% occurring once. There are a few counts of this clonotype. The antigen remains undetermined. The sequenced sample was PBMCs, obtained before TCRalphabeta/CD19-depleted stem cell transplant. The sequence was collected from a girl aged 2 to 9 with Fanconi anemia, due to receive a stem cell transplant. The V call is TRBV20-1, the J call TRBJ2-1, with 8 bases that match TRBD2. As DNA, the CDR3 is TGCAGTGCTAGTTTAGCGCGGGAGGAGTTGAGGTACAATGAGCAGTTCTTC. Translating gives CSASLAREELRYNEQFF.